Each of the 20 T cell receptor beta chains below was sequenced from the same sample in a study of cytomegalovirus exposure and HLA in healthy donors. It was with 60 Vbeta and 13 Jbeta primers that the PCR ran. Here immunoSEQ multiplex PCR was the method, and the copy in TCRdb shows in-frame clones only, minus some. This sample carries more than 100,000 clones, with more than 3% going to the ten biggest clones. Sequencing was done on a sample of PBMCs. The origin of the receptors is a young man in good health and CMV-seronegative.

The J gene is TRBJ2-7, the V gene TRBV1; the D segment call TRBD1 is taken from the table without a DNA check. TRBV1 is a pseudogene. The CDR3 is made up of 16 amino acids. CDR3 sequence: CTSSPFRITGGNEQYF. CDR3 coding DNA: TGCACCAGCAGCCCCTTCAGAATTACAGGGGGCAACGAGCAGTACTTC.

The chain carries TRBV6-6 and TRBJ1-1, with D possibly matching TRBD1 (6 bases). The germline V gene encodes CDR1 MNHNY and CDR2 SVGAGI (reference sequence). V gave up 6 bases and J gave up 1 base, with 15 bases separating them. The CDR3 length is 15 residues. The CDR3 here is CASSPKGQQNTEAFF. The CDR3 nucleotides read TGTGCCAGCAGCCCCAAGGGACAACAGAACACTGAAGCTTTCTTT.

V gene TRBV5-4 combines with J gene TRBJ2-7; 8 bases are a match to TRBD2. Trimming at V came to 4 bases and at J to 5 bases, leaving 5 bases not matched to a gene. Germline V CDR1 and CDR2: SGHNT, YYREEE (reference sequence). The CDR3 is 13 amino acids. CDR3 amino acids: CASSMTSVNEQYF. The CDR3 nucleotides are TGTGCCAGCAGCATGACTAGCGTAAACGAGCAGTACTTC.

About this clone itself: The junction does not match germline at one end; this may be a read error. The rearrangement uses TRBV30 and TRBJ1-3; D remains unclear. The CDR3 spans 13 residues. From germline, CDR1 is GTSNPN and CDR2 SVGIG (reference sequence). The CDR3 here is CARRGSSGNTIYF. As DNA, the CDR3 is TGCGCCCGGCGAGGGAGCTCTGGAAACACCATATATTTT.

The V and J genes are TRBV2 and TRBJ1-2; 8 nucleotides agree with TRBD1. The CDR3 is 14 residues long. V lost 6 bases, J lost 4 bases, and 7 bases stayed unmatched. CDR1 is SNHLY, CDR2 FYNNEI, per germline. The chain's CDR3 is CASRGQGAGYGYTF. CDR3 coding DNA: TGTGCCAGCAGAGGGCAGGGGGCTGGCTATGGCTACACCTTC. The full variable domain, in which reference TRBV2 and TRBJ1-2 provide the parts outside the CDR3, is EPEVTQTPSHQVTQMGQEVILRCVPISNHLYFYWYRQILGQKVEFLVSFYNNEISEKSEIFDDQFSVERPDGSNFTLKIRSTKLEDSAMYFCASRGQGAGYGYTFGSGTRLTVV.

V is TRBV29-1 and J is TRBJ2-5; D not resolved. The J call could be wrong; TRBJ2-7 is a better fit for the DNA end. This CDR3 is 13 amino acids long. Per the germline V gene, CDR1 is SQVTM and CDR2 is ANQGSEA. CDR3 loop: CSAIVERIYEQYF. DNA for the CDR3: TGCAGCGCTATAGTTGAAAGAATCTACGAGCAGTACTTC.

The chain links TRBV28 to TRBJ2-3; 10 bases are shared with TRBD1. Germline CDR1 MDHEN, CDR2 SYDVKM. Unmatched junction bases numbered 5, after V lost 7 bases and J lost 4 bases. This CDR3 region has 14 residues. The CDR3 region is CASNRDRGADTQYF. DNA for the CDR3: TGTGCCAGCAACCGGGACAGGGGAGCAGATACGCAGTATTTT.

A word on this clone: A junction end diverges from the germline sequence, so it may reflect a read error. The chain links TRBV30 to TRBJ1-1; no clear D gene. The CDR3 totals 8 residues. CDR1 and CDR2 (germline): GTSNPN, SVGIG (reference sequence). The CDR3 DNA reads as TGTGCCTGGGGCCGAGGTTTTTTT. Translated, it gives CAWGRGFF.

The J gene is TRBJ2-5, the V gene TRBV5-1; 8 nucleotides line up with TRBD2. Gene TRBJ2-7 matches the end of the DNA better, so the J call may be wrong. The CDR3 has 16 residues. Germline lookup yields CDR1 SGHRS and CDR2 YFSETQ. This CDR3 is CASSSVAGSSSYEQYF. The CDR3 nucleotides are TGCGCCAGCAGCTCAGTAGCGGGGTCGAGCTCCTACGAGCAGTACTTC.

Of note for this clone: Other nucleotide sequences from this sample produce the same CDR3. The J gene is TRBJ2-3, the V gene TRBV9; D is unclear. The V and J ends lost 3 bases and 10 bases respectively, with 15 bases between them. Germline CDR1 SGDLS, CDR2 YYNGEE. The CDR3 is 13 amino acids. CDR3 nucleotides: TGTGCCAGCAGCGCTAGTCGAACTAACGCGCAGTATTTT. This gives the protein CASSASRTNAQYF.

The CDR3 spells CASSTDLVGEGGDEAFF. In DNA form, the CDR3 reads TGTGCCAGCAGCACCGATTTAGTGGGGGAAGGGGGGGATGAAGCTTTCTTT. The chain has TRBV13 and TRBJ1-1; tentatively, D is TRBD1 (6 bases). The CDR3 is made up of 17 amino acids. V lost 5 bases and J lost 7, with 26 bases in between. Germline CDR1 is PRHDT and CDR2 is FYEKMQ (reference sequence).

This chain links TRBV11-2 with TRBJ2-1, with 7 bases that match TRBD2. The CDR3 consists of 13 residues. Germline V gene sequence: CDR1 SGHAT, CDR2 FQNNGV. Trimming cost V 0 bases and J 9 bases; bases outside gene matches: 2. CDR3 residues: CASSLDGRGEQFF. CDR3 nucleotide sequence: TGTGCCAGCAGCTTAGATGGGAGGGGTGAGCAGTTCTTC.

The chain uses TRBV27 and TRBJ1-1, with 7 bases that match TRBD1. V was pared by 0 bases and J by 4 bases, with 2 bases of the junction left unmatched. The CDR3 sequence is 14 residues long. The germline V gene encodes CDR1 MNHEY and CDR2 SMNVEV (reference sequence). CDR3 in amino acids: CASSLSRDSTEAFF. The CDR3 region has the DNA TGTGCCAGCAGTTTATCCCGGGACAGCACTGAAGCTTTCTTT.

The CDR3 here is CASSERGGNTGELFF. Written as DNA, the CDR3 is TGTGCCAGCAGTGAGCGGGGGGGCAACACCGGGGAGCTGTTTTTT. The chain joins TRBV6-4 to TRBJ2-2; 9 bases are a match to TRBD2. V dropped 3 bases and J dropped 2; count of bases not matched to a gene: 1. The CDR3 is 15 residues long. The germline V gene encodes CDR1 MRHNA and CDR2 SNTAGT.

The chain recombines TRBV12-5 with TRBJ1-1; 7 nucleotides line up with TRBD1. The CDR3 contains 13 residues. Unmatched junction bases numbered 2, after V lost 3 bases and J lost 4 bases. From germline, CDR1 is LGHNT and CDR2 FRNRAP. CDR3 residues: CASGLEGATEAFF. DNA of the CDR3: TGTGCTAGTGGTTTAGAGGGGGCCACTGAAGCTTTCTTT.

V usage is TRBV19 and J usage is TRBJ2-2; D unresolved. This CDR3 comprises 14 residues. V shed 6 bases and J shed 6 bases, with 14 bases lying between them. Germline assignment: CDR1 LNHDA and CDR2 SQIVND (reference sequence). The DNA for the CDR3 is TGTGCCAGTAGACAGCAGAGCATCGCCGGGGAGCTGTTTTTT. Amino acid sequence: CASRQQSIAGELFF.

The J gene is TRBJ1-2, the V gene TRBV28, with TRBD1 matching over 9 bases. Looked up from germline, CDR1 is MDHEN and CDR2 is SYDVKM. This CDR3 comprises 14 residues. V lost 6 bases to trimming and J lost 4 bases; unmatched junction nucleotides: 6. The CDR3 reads CASRGQGLIYGYTF. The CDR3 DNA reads TGTGCCAGCAGAGGACAGGGGTTAATCTATGGCTACACCTTC.

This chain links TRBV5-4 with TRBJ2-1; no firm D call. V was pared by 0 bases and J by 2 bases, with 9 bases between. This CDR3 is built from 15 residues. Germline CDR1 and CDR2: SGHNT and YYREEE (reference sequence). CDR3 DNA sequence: TGTGCCAGCAGCTTGGATGAACTTACCTACAATGAGCAGTTCTTC. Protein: CASSLDELTYNEQFF.

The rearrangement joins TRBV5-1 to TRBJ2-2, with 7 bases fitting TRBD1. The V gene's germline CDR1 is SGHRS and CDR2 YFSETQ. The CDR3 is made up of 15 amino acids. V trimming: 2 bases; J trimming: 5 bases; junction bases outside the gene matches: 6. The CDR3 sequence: CASSLKAGGTGELFF. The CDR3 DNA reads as TGCGCCAGCAGCTTAAAGGCAGGGGGTACCGGGGAGCTGTTTTTT.

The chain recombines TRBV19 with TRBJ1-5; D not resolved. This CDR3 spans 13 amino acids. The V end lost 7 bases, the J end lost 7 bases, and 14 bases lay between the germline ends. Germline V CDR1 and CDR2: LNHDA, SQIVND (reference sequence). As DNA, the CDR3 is TGTGCCAGTAACTGGCAGCGAGACCAGCCCCAGCATTTT. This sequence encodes CASNWQRDQPQHF.